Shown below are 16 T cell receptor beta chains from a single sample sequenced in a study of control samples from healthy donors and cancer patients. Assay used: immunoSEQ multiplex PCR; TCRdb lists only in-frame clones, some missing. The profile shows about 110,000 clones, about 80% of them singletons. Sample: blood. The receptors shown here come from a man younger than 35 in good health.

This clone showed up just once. The CDR3 DNA is TGCGCCAGCAGCCAAGCCGGACAGGGAAACTCAGCTTTCTTT. This gives the protein CASSQAGQGNSAFF. The rearrangement joins TRBV4-1 to TRBJ1-1; 8 nucleotides agree with TRBD1. The germline gives CDR1 MGHRA, CDR2 YSYEKL. The junction had 8 bases not matched to a gene; V was cut back by 1 base and J by 10 bases. The CDR3 totals 14 residues.

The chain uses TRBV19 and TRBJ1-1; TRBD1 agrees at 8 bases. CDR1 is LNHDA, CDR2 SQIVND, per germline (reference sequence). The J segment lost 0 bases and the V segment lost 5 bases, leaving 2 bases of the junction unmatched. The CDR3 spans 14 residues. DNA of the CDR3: TGTGCCAGTAGTGGACAGGGACTGAACACTGAAGCTTTCTTT. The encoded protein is CASSGQGLNTEAFF.

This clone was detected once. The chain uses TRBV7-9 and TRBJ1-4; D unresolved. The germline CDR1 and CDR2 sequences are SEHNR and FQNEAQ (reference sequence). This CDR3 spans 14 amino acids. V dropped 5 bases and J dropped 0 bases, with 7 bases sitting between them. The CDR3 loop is CASSEGTTNEKLFF. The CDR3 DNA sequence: TGTGCCAGCAGCGAAGGGACAACTAATGAAAAACTGTTTTTT.

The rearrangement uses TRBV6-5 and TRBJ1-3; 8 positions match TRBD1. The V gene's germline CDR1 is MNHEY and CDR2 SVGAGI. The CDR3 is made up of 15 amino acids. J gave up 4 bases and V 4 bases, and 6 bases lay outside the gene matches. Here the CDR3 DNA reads TGTGCCAGCAGTTTGGTACAGGGGGGAGGAAACACCATATATTTT. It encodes CASSLVQGGGNTIYF.

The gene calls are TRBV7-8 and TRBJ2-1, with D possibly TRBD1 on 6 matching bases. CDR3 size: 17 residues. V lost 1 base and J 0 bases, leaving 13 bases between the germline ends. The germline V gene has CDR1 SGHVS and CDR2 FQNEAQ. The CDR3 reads CASSLVRTVSSYNEQFF. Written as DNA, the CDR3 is TGTGCCAGCAGCTTAGTTCGGACAGTGAGCTCCTACAATGAGCAGTTCTTC.

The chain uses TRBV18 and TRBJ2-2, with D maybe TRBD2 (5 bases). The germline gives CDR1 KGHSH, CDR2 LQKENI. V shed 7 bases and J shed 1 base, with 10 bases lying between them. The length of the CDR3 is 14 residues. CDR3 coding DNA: TGTGCCAGCTTCGGACTCATGAACACCGGGGAGCTGTTTTTT. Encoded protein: CASFGLMNTGELFF.

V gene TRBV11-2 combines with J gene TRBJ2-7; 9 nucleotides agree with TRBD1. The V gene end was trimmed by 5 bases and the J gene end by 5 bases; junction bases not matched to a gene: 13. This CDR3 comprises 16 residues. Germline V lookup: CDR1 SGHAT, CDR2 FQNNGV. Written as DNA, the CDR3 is TGTGCCAGCAGCCCCTTACGGGGACAGGGTCCTCACGAGCAGTACTTC. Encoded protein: CASSPLRGQGPHEQYF.

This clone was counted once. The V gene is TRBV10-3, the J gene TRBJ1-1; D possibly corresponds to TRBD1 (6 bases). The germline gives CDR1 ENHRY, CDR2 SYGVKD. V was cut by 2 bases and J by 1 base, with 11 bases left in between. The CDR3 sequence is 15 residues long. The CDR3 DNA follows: TGTGCCATCAGTGAGCTTAGGGGGGGGAACACTGAAGCTTTCTTT. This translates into CAISELRGGNTEAFF.

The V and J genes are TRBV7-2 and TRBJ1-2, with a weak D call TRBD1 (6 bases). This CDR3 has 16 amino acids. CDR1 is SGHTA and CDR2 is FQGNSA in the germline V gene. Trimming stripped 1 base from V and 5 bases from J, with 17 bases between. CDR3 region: CASSLEVQDRAYGYTF. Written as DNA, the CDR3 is TGTGCCAGCAGCTTAGAGGTCCAGGACAGAGCTTATGGCTACACCTTC.

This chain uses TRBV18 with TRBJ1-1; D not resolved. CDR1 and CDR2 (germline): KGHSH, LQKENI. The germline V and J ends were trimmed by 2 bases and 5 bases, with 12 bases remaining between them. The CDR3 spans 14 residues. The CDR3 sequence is CASSPRTQETEAFF. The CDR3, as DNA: TGTGCCAGCTCACCAAGGACTCAAGAAACTGAAGCTTTCTTT.

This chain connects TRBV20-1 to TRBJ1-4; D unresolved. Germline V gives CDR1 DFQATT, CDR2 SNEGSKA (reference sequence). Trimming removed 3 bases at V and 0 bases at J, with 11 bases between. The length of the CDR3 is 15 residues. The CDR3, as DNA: TGCAGTGCTAGTAAACAGACCGCAACTAATGAAAAACTGTTTTTT. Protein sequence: CSASKQTATNEKLFF.

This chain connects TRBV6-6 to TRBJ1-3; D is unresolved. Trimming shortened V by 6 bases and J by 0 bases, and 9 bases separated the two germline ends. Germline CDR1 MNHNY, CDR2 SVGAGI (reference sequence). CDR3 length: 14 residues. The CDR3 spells CASRPTASGNTIYF. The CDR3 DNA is TGTGCCAGCAGGCCGACGGCCTCTGGAAACACCATATATTTT.

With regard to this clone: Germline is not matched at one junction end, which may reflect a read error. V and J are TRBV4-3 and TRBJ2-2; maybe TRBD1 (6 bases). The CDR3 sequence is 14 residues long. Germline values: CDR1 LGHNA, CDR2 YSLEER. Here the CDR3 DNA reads TGCGCCAGCGGCCAGAGACAGGTTGGCGGGGAGCTGTTTTTT. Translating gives CASGQRQVGGELFF.

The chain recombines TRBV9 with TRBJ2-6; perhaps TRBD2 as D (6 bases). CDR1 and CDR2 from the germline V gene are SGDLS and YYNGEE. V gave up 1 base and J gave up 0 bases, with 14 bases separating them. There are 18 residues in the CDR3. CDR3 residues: CASSVYRDSTSGANVLTF. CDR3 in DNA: TGTGCCAGCAGCGTATACCGGGACTCCACCTCTGGGGCCAACGTCCTGACTTTC.

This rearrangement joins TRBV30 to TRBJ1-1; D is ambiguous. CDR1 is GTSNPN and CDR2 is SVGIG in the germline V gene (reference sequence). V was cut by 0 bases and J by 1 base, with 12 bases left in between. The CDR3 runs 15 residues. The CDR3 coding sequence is TGTGCCTGGAGTGTATTGGGCAGAACGAACACTGAAGCTTTCTTT. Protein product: CAWSVLGRTNTEAFF.

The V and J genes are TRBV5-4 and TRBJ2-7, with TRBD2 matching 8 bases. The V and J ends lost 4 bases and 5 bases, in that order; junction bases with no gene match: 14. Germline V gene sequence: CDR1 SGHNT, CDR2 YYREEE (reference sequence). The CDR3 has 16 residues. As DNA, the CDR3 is TGTGCCAGCAGCCGCCTGAGGAGCGGGGGTATGAACGAGCAGTACTTC. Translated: CASSRLRSGGMNEQYF.